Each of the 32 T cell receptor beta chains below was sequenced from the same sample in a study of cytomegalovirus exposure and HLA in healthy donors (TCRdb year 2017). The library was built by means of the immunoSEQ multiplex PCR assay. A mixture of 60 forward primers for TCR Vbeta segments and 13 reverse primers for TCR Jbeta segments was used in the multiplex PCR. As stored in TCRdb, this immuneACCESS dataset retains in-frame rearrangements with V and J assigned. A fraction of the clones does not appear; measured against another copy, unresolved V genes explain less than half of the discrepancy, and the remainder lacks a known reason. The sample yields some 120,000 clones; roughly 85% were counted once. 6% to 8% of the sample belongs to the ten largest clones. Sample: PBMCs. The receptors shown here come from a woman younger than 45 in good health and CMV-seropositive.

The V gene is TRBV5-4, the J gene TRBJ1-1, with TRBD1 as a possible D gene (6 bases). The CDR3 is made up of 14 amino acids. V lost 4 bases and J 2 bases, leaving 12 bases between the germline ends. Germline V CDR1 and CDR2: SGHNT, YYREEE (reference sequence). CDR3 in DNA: TGTGCCAGCAGCCGCAGGGACACCAACACTGAAGCTTTCTTT. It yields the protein CASSRRDTNTEAFF.

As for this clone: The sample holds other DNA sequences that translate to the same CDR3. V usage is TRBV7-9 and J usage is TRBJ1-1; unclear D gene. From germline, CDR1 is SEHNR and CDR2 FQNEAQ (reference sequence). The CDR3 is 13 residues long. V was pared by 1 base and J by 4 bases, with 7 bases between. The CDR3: CASSLGGGTEAFF. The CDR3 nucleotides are TGTGCCAGCAGCTTAGGGGGAGGCACTGAAGCTTTCTTT.

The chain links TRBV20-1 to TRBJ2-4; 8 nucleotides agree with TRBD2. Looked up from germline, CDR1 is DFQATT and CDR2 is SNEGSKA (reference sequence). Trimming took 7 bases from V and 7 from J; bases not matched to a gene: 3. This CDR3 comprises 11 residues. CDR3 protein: CSVRGGNIQYF. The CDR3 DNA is TGCAGTGTCCGCGGGGGGAACATTCAGTACTTC.

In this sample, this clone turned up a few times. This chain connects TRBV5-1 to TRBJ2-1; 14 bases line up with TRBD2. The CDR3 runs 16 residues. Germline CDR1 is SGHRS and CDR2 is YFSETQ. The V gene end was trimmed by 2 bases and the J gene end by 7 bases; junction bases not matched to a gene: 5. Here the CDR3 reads CASSLGTSGRGNEQFF. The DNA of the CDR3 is TGCGCCAGCAGCTTAGGGACTAGCGGGAGAGGAAATGAGCAGTTCTTC.

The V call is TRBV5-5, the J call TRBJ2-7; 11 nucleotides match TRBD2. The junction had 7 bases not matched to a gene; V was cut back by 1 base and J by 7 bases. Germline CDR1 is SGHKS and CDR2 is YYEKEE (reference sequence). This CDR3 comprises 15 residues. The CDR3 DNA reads TGTGCCAGCAGCTTGAGGCTAGCGGGAGGACGGGAGCAGTACTTC. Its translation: CASSLRLAGGREQYF.

CDR3 bases: TGTGCCAGCACCTTGACTAGCGGGGCCCCCTACGAGCAGTACTTC. Its translation is CASTLTSGAPYEQYF. This chain joins TRBV2 and TRBJ2-7; 11 bases align to TRBD2. CDR1 is SNHLY and CDR2 is FYNNEI in the germline V gene. The CDR3 has 15 residues. The junction had 7 bases not matched to a gene; V was cut back by 7 bases and J by 2 bases. Supplemented by reference TRBV2 and TRBJ2-7, the full variable domain reads EPEVTQTPSHQVTQMGQEVILRCVPISNHLYFYWYRQILGQKVEFLVSFYNNEISEKSEIFDDQFSVERPDGSNFTLKIRSTKLEDSAMYFCASTLTSGAPYEQYFGPGTRLTVT.

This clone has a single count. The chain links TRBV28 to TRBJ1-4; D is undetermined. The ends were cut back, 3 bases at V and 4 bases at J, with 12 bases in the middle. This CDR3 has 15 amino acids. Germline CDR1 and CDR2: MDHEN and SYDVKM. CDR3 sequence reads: CASSFPPGLNEKLFF. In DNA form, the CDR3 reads TGTGCCAGCAGTTTTCCCCCAGGCCTTAATGAAAAACTGTTTTTT.

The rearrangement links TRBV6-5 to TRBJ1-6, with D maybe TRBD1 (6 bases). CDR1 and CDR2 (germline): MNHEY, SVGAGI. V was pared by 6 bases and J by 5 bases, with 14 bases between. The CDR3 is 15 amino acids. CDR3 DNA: TGTGCCAGCAGGACCCCAGGGGTGAATAATTCACCCCTCCACTTT. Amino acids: CASRTPGVNNSPLHF.

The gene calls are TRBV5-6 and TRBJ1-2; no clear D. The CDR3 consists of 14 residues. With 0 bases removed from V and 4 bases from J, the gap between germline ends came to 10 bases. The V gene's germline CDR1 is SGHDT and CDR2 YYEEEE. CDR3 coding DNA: TGTGCCAGCAGCTTGGGGAGCTTGGCCTATGGCTACACCTTC. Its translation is CASSLGSLAYGYTF.

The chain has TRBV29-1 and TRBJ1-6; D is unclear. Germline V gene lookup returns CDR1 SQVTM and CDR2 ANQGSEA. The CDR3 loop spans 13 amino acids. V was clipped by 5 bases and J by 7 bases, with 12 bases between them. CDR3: CSVSNSLNSPLHF. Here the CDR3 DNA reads TGCAGCGTTTCGAACAGCCTAAATTCACCCCTCCACTTT. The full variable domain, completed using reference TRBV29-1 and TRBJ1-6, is SAVISQKPSRDICQRGTSLTIQCQVDSQVTMMFWYRQQPGQSLTLIATANQGSEATYESGFVIDKFPISRPNLTFSTLTVSNMSPEDSSIYLCSVSNSLNSPLHFGNGTRLTVT.

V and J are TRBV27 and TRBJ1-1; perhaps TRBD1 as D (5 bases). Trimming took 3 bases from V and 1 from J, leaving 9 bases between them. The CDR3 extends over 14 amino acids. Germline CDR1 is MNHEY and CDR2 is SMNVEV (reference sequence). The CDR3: CASSLRTSNTEAFF. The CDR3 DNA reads TGTGCCAGCAGTTTGCGGACATCGAACACTGAAGCTTTCTTT.

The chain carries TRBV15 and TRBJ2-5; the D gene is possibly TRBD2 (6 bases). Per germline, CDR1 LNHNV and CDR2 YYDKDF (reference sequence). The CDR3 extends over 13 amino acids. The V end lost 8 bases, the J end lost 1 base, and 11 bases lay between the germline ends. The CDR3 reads CATLLGGQETQYF. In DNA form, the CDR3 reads TGTGCCACCCTCCTCGGGGGCCAAGAGACCCAGTACTTC. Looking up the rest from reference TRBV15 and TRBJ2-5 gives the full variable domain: DAMVIQNPRYQVTQFGKPVTLSCSQTLNHNVMYWYQQKSSQAPKLLFHYYDKDFNNEADTPDNFQSRRPNTSFCFLDIRSPGLGDTAMYLCATLLGGQETQYFGPGTRLLVL.

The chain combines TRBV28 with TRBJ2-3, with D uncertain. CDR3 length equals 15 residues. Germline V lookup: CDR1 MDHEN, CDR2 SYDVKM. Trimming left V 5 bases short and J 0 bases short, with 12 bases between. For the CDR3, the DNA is TGTGCCAGCAGTGCCAGTGCGGCCAGCACAGATACGCAGTATTTT. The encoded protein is CASSASAASTDTQYF.

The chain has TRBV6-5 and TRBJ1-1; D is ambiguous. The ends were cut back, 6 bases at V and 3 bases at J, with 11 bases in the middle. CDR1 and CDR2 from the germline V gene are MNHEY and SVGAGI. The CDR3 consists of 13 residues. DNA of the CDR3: TGTGCCAGCAGCCCGGTGAGGTACACTGAAGCTTTCTTT. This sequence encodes CASSPVRYTEAFF.

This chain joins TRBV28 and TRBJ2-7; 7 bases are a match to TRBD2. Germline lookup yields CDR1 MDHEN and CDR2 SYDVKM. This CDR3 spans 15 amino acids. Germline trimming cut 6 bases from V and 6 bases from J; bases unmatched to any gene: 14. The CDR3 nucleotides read TGTGCCAGCAGGTCCGGGGGGATTGAGGCAGCCGAGCAGTACTTC. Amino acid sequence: CASRSGGIEAAEQYF.

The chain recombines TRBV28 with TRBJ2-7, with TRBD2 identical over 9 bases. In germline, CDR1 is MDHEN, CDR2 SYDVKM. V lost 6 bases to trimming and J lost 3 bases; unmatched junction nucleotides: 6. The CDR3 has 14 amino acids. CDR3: CASRGSGSRYEQYF. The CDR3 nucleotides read TGTGCCAGCAGGGGTAGCGGGAGTCGCTACGAGCAGTACTTC.

The CDR3 spells CASSSRQGETQYF. The CDR3 coding sequence is TGTGCCAGCAGCTCAAGACAGGGAGAGACCCAGTACTTC. This sequence joins TRBV9 and TRBJ2-5; 7 bases align to TRBD1. CDR1 and CDR2 from the germline V gene are SGDLS and YYNGEE. The ends lost 4 bases at V and 4 bases at J; junction bases unmatched: 4. This CDR3 is built from 13 residues.

As DNA, the CDR3 is TGCGCCAGCTCCACTAGCGGGGGGACCTACGAGCAGTACTTC. Amino acids: CASSTSGGTYEQYF. V usage is TRBV5-1 and J usage is TRBJ2-7; 12 nucleotides agree with TRBD2. CDR1 and CDR2 from the germline V gene are SGHRS and YFSETQ. The CDR3 sequence is 14 residues long. Germline trimming cut 7 bases from V and 2 bases from J; bases unmatched to any gene: 4.

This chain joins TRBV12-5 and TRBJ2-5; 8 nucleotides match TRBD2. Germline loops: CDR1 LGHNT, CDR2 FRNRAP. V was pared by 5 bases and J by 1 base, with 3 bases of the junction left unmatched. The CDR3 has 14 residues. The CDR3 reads CASGPGLAQETQYF. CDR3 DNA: TGTGCTAGTGGTCCCGGACTAGCCCAAGAGACCCAGTACTTC.

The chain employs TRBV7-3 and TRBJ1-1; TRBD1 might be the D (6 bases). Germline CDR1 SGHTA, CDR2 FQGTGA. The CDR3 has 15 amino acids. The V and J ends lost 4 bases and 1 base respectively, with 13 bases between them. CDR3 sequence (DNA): TGTGCCAGCAGCTCCTCACTGGACAGGAACACTGAAGCTTTCTTT. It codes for CASSSSLDRNTEAFF.

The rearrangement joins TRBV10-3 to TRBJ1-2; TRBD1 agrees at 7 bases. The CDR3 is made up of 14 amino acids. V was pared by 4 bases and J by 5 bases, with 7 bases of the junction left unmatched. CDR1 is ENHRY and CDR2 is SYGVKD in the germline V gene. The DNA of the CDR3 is TGTGCCATCAGTGGAGAGGGGACAGCGTATGGCTACACCTTC. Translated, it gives CAISGEGTAYGYTF.

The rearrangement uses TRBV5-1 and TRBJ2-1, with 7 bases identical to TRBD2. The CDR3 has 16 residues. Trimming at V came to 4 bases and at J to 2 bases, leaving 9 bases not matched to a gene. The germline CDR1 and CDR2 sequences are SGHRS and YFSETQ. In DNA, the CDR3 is TGCGCCAGCAGCCAGACCGGGACTACAACCTACAATGAGCAGTTCTTC. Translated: CASSQTGTTTYNEQFF.

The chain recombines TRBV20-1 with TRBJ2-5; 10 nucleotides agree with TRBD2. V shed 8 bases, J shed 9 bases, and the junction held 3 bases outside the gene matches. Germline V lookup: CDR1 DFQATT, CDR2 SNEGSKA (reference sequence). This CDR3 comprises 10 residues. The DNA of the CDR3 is TGCAGTAGCGGGAGGGCCCCCCAGTACTTC. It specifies CSSGRAPQYF.

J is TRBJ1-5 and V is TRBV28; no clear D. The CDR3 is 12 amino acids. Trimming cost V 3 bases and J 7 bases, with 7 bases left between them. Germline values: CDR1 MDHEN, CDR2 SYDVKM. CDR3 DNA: TGTGCCAGCAGTTTGTCAGGACAGCCCCAGCATTTT. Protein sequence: CASSLSGQPQHF.

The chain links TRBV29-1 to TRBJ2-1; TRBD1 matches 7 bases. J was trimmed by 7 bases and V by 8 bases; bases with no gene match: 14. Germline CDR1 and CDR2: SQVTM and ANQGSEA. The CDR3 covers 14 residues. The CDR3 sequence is CSTRGGQVLNEQFF. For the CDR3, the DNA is TGCAGCACGAGAGGCGGACAGGTTCTTAATGAGCAGTTCTTC.

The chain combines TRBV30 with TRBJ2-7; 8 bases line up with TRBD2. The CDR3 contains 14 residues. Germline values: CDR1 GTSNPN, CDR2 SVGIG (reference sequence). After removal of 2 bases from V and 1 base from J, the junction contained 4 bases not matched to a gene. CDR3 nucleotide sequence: TGTGCCTGGAGTCGGATAGCGGGGTCCTACGAGCAGTACTTC. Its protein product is CAWSRIAGSYEQYF.

CDR3 sequence (DNA): TGTGCCAGCAGTGTCGGGGACATTTACGAGCAGTACTTC. Its protein product is CASSVGDIYEQYF. This chain connects TRBV6-1 to TRBJ2-7; tentatively, D is TRBD1 (6 bases). The CDR3 has 13 amino acids. Trimming stripped 4 bases from V and 4 bases from J, with 11 bases between. The germline gives CDR1 MNHNS, CDR2 SASEGT.

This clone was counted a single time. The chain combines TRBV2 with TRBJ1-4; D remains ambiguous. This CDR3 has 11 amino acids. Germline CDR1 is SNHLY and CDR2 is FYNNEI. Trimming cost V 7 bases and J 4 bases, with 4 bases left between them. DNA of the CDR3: TGTGCCAGCACTGTTAATGAAAAACTGTTTTTT. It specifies CASTVNEKLFF.

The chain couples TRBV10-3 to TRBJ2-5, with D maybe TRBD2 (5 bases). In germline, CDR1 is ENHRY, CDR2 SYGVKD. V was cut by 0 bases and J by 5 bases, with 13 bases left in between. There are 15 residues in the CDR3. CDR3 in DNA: TGTGCCATCAGTGAGTCAGAGGGTCTAGGGGAGACCCAGTACTTC. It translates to CAISESEGLGETQYF.

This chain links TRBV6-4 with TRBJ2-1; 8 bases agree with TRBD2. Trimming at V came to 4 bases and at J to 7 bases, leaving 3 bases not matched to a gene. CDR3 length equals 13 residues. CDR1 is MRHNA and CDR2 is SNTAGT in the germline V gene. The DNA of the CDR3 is TGTGCCAGCAGTGGTATAGCGGGAAATGAGCAGTTCTTC. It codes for CASSGIAGNEQFF.

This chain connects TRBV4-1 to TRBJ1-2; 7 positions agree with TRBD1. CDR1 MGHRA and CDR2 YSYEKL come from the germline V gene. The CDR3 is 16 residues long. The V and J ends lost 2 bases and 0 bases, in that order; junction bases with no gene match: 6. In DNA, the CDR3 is TGCGCCAGCAGCCAACCCAGACAGGGAACTAACTATGGCTACACCTTC. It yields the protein CASSQPRQGTNYGYTF.

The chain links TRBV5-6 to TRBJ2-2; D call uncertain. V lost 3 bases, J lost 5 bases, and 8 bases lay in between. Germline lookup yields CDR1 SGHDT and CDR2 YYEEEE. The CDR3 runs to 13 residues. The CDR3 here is CASSSGPTGELFF. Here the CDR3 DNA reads TGTGCCAGCAGCTCGGGTCCTACCGGGGAGCTGTTTTTT. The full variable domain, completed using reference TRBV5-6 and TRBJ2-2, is DAGVTQSPTHLIKTRGQQVTLRCSPKSGHDTVSWYQQALGQGPQFIFQYYEEEERQRGNFPDRFSGHQFPNYSSELNVNALLLGDSALYLCASSSGPTGELFFGEGSRLTVL.